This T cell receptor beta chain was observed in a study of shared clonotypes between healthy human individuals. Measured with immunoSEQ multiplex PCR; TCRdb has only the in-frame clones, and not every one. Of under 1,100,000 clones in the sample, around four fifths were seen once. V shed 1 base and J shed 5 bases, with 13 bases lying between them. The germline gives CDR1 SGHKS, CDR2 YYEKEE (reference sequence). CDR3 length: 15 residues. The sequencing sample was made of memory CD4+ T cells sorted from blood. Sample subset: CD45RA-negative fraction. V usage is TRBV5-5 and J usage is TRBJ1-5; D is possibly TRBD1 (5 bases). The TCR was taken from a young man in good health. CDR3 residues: CASSLFPQGDQPQHF. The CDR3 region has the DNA TGTGCCAGCAGCTTGTTTCCCCAGGGCGATCAGCCCCAGCATTTT.